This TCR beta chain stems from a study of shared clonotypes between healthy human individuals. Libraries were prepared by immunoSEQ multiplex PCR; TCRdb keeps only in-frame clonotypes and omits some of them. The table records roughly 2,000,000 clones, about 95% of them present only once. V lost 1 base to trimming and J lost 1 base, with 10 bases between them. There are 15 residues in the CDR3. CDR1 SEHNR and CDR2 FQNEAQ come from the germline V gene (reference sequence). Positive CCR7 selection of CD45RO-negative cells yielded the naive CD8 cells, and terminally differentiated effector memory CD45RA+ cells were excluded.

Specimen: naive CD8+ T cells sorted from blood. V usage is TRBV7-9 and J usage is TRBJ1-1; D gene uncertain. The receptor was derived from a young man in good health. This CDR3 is CASSLDLDGNTEAFF. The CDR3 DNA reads TGTGCCAGCAGCTTAGATCTAGACGGGAACACTGAAGCTTTCTTT.